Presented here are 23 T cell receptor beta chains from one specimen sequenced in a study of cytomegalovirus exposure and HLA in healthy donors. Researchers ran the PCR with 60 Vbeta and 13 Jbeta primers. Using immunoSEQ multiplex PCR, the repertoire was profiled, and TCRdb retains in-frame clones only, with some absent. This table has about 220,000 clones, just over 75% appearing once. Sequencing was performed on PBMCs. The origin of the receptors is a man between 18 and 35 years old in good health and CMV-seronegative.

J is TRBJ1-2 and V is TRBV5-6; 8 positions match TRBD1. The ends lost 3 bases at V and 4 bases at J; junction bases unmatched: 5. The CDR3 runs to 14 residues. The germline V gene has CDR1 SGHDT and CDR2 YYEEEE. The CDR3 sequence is CASSSGQGGYGYTF. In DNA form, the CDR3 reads TGTGCCAGCAGCTCCGGACAGGGAGGCTATGGCTACACCTTC.

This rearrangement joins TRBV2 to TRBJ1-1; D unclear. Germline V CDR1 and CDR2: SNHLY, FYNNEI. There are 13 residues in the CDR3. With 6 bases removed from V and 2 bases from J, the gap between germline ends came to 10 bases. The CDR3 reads CASRGPRNTEAFF. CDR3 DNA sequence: TGTGCCAGCAGGGGCCCAAGAAACACTGAAGCTTTCTTT.

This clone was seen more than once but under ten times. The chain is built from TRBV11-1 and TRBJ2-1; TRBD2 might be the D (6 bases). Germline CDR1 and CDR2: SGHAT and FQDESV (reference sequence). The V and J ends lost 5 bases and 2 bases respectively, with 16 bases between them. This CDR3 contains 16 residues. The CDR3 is CASSLGGEGAYNEQFF. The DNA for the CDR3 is TGTGCCAGCAGCCTAGGCGGGGAAGGCGCCTACAATGAGCAGTTCTTC.

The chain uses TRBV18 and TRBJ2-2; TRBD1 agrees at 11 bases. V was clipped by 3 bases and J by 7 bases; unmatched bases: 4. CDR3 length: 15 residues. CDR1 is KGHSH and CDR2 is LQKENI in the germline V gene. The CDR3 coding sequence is TGTGCCAGCTCACCTAGGACAGGGGGCATCGGGGAGCTGTTTTTT. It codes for CASSPRTGGIGELFF.

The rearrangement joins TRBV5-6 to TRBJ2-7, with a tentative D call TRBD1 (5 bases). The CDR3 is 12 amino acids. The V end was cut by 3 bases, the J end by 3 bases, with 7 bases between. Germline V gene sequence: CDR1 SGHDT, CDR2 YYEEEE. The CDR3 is CASSWGSYEQYF. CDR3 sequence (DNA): TGTGCCAGCAGCTGGGGCAGCTACGAGCAGTACTTC.

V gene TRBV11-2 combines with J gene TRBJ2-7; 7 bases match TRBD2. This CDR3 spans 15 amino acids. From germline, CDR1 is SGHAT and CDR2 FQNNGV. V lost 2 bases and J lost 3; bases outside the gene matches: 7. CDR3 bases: TGTGCCAGCAGCTTAAGTGGCGGGAGCAACTACGAGCAGTACTTC. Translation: CASSLSGGSNYEQYF. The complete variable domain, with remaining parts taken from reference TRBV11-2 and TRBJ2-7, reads EAGVAQSPRYKIIEKRQSVAFWCNPISGHATLYWYQQILGQGPKLLIQFQNNGVVDDSQLPKDRFSAERLKGVDSTLKIQPAKLEDSAVYLCASSLSGGSNYEQYFGPGTRLTVT.

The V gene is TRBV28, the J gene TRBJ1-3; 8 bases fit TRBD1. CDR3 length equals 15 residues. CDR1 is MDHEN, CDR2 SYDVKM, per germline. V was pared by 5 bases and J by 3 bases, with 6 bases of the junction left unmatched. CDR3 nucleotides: TGTGCCAGCAGTGAGCAGGGGGCAGGTGGAAACACCATATATTTT. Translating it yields CASSEQGAGGNTIYF.

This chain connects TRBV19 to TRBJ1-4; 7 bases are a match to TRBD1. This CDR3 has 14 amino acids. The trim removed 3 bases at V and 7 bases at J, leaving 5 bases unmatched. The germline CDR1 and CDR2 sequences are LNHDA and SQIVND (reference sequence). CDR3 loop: CASSMGQTPEKLFF. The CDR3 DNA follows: TGTGCCAGTAGTATGGGACAGACCCCTGAAAAACTGTTTTTT. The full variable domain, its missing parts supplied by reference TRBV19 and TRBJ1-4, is DGGITQSPKYLFRKEGQNVTLSCEQNLNHDAMYWYRQDPGQGLRLIYYSQIVNDFQKGDIAEGYSVSREKKESFPLTVTSAQKNPTAFYLCASSMGQTPEKLFFGSGTQLSVL.

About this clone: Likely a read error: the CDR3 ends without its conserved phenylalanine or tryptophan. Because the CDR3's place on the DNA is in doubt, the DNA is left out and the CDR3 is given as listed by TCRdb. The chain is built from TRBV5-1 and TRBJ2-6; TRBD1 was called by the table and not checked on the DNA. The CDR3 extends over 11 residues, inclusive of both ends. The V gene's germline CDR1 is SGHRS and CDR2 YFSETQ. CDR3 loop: CASSLSGQGPP.

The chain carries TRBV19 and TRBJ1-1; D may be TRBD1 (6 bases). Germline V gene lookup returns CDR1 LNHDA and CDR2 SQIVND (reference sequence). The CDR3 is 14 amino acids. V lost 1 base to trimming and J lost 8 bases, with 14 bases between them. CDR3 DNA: TGTGCCAGTAGTATAGTAACGGGGGGCCGGGAAGCTTTCTTT. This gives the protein CASSIVTGGREAFF.

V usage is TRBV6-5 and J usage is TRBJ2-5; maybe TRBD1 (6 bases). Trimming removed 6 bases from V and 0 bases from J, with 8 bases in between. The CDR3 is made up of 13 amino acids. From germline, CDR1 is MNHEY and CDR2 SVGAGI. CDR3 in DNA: TGTGCCAGCAGGAGGGGGAACCAAGAGACCCAGTACTTC. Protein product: CASRRGNQETQYF.

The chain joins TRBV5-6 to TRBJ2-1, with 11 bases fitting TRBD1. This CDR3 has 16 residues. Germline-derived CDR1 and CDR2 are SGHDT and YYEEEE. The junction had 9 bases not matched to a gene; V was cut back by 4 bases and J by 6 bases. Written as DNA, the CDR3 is TGTGCCAGCAGCCATTATGGGACAGGGGGGGGCAATGAGCAGTTCTTC. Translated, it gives CASSHYGTGGGNEQFF.

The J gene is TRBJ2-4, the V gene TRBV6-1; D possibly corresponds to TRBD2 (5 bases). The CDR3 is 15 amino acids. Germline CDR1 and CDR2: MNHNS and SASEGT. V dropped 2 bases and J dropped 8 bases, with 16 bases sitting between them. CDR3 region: CASSEYFRGSDIQYF. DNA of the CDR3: TGTGCCAGCAGTGAATATTTTCGGGGATCGGACATTCAGTACTTC.

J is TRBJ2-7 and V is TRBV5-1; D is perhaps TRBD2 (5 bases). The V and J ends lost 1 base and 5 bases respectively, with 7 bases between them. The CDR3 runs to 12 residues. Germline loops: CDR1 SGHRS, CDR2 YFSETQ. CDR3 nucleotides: TGCGCCAGCAGCTTGCCGGGGAACGAGCAGTACTTC. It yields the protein CASSLPGNEQYF.

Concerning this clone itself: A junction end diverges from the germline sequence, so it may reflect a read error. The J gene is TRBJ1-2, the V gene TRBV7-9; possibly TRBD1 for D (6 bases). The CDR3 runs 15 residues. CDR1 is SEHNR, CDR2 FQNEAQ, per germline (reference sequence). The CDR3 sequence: CSSTREGGSRDGYTF. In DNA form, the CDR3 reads TGTTCCAGCACCCGAGAGGGGGGGTCCAGGGATGGCTACACCTTC. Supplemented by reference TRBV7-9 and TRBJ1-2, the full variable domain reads DTGVSQNPRHKITKRGQNVTFRCDPISEHNRLYWYRQTLGQGPEFLTYFQNEAQLEKSRLLSDRFSAERPKGSFSTLEIQRTEQGDSAMYLCSSTREGGSRDGYTFGSGTRLTVV.

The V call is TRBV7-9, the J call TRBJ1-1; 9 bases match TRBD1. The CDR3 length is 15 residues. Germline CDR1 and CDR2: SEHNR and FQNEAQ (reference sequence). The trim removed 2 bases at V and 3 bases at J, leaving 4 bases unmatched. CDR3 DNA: TGTGCCAGCAGCTTATGGGACAGGGTGGACACTGAAGCTTTCTTT. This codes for CASSLWDRVDTEAFF. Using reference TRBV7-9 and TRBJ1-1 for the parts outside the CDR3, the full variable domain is DTGVSQNPRHKITKRGQNVTFRCDPISEHNRLYWYRQTLGQGPEFLTYFQNEAQLEKSRLLSDRFSAERPKGSFSTLEIQRTEQGDSAMYLCASSLWDRVDTEAFFGQGTRLTVV.

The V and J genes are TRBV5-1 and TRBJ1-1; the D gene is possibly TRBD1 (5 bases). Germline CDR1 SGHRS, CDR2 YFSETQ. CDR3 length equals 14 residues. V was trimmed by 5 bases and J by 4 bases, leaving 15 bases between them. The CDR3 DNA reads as TGCGCCAGCAGTGGTGCAGGGTCCGTCACTGAAGCTTTCTTT. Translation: CASSGAGSVTEAFF.

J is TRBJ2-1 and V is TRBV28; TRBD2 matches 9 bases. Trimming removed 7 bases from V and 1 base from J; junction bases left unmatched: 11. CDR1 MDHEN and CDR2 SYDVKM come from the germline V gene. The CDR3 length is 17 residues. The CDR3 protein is CASTSGGRAESYNEQFF. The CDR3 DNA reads TGTGCCAGCACATCAGGCGGGAGGGCCGAGTCCTACAATGAGCAGTTCTTC.

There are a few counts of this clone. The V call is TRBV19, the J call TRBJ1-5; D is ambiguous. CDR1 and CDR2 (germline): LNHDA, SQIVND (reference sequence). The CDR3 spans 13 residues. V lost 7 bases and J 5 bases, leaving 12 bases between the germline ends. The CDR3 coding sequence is TGTGCCAGTAATAACTTTGGTGATCAGCCCCAGCATTTT. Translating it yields CASNNFGDQPQHF. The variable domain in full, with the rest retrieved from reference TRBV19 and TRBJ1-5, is DGGITQSPKYLFRKEGQNVTLSCEQNLNHDAMYWYRQDPGQGLRLIYYSQIVNDFQKGDIAEGYSVSREKKESFPLTVTSAQKNPTAFYLCASNNFGDQPQHFGDGTRLSIL.

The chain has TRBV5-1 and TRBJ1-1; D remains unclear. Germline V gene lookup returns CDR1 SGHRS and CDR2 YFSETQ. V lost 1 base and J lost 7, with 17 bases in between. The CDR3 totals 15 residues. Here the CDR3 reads CASSLSPVSAVEAFF. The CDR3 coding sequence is TGCGCCAGCAGCTTGTCCCCCGTTAGCGCGGTTGAAGCTTTCTTT. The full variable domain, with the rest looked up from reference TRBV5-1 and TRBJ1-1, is KAGVTQTPRYLIKTRGQQVTLSCSPISGHRSVSWYQQTPGQGLQFLFEYFSETQRNKGNFPGRFSGRQFSNSRSEMNVSTLELGDSALYLCASSLSPVSAVEAFFGQGTRLTVV.

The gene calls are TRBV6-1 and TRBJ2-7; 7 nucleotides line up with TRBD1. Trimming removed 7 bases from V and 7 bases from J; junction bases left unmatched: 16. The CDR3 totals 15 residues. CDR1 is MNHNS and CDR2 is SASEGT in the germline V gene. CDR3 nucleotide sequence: TGTGCCAGCATCCTCAGGGGGAGCCCCACCCAGGAGCAGTACTTC. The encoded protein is CASILRGSPTQEQYF.

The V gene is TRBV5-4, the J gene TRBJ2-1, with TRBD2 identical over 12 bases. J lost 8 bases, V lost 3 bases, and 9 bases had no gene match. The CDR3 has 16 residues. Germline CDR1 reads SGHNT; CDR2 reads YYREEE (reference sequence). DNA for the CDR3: TGTGCCAGCAGCTATCGACTAGCGGGAGTGGGACATGAGCAGTTCTTC. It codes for CASSYRLAGVGHEQFF.

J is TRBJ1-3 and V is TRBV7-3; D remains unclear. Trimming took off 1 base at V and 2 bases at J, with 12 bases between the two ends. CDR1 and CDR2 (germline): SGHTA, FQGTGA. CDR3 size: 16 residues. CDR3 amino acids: CASSLRARGPGNTIYF. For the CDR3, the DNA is TGTGCCAGCAGCTTAAGGGCGCGGGGTCCTGGAAACACCATATATTTT.